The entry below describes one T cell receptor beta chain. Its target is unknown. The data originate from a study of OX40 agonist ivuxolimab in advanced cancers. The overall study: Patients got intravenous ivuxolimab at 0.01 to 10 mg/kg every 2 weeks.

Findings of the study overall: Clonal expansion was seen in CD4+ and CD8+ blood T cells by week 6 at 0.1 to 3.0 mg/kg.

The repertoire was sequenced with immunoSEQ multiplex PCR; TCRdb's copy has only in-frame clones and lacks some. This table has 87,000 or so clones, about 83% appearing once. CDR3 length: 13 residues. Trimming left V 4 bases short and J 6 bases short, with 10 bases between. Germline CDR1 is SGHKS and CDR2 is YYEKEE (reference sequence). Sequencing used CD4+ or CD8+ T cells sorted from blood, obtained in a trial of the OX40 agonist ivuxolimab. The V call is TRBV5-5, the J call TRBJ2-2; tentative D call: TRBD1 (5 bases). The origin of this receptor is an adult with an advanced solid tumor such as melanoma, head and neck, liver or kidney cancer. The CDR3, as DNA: TGTGCCAGCAGCCCCAGGGTTCCCGGGGAGCTGTTTTTT. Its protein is CASSPRVPGELFF.